The entry that follows covers one T cell receptor beta chain sequence. The antigen is not known. Into CD45RA+ naive and CD45RA-negative memory subsets, the CD4+ cells were split. The sample belongs to a study of shared clonotypes between healthy human individuals. Study-wide points: Roughly 5% of naive CD4 clonotypes were common to a few donors.

Generated by immunoSEQ multiplex PCR, the TCRdb table keeps only in-frame clones and is missing some. This table has 2.3 million or so clones, 93% appearing once. Looked up from germline, CDR1 is MGHDK and CDR2 is SYGVNS. This CDR3 is built from 12 residues. V lost 2 bases to trimming and J lost 6 bases, with 7 bases between them. V usage is TRBV25-1 and J usage is TRBJ1-1; D might be TRBD1 (5 bases). The sequenced sample consisted of naive CD4+ T cells from PBMCs. Subset of the sample: CD45RA+ positively selected. The receptor was derived from a man younger than 30 in good health. Some clones in this sample may be carry-over from other donors' samples. In nucleotides, the CDR3 is TGTGCCAGCAGTGAACGGGGGGCTGAAGCTTTCTTT. It specifies CASSERGAEAFF.